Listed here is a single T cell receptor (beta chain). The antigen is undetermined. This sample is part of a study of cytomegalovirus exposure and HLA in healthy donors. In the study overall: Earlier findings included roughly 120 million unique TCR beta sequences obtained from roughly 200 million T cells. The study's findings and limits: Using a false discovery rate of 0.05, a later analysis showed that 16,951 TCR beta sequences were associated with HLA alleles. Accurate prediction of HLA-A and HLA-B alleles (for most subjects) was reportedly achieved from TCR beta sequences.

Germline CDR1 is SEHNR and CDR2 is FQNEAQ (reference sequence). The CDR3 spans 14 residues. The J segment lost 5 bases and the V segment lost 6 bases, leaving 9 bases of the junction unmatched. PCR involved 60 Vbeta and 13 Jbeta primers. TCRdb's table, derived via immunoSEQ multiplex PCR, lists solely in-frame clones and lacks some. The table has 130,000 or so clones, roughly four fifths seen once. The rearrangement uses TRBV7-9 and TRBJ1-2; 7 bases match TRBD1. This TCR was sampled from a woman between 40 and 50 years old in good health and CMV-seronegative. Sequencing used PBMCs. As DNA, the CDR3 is TGTGCCAGCAGGCAAGGGACAGATATTTATGGCTACACCTTC. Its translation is CASRQGTDIYGYTF.